Listed here are 26 T cell receptor beta chains from one sample, sequenced in a study of blood T cell repertoires in COVID-19. Here immunoSEQ multiplex PCR was the method, and the copy in TCRdb shows in-frame clones only, minus some. The table lists around 400,000 clones, roughly 80% of them singletons, with approximately 5% in the top ten. The sequenced sample consisted of PBMCs or T cells enriched from blood (not recorded which). The receptor set was obtained from a woman aged 45-60 years who had recovered from COVID-19.

The chain links TRBV9 to TRBJ1-3; D is uncertain. The V end lost 2 bases, the J end lost 4 bases, and 13 bases lay between the germline ends. The length of the CDR3 is 15 residues. Germline loops: CDR1 SGDLS, CDR2 YYNGEE. CDR3 sequence (DNA): TGTGCCAGCAGCGTCGGCGACATATCGGGAAACACCATATATTTT. This codes for CASSVGDISGNTIYF.

The chain combines TRBV27 with TRBJ1-2; tentative D call: TRBD1 (5 bases). Germline V CDR1 and CDR2: MNHEY, SMNVEV (reference sequence). The ends were cut back, 5 bases at V and 4 bases at J, with 17 bases in the middle. This CDR3 contains 15 residues. CDR3 region: CASSMGPRGSYGYTF. CDR3 in DNA: TGTGCCAGCAGTATGGGCCCGCGGGGGAGCTATGGCTACACCTTC.

The chain has TRBV29-1 and TRBJ1-1; D is ambiguous. The ends were cut back, 2 bases at V and 0 bases at J, with 10 bases in the middle. Germline CDR1 SQVTM, CDR2 ANQGSEA. The CDR3 is 14 amino acids. DNA for the CDR3: TGCAGCGTTGAAATTGGGCCGTTGAACACTGAAGCTTTCTTT. Residues: CSVEIGPLNTEAFF.

The chain carries TRBV27 and TRBJ2-7, with D possibly being TRBD2 (7 bases). The germline V gene encodes CDR1 MNHEY and CDR2 SMNVEV (reference sequence). Trimming took 6 bases from V and 2 from J, leaving 17 bases between them. The CDR3 spans 15 residues. The CDR3 here is CASRIGGQGPYEQYF. CDR3 nucleotides: TGTGCCAGCAGGATCGGGGGGCAGGGTCCCTACGAGCAGTACTTC.

The chain employs TRBV7-2 and TRBJ2-5, with 12 bases aligning to TRBD2. Germline CDR1 and CDR2: SGHTA and FQGNSA. The V gene end was trimmed by 5 bases and the J gene end by 4 bases; junction bases not matched to a gene: 8. The CDR3 runs 16 residues. The CDR3: CASSPLAGGRRETQYF. CDR3 DNA sequence: TGTGCCAGCAGCCCTCTAGCGGGAGGGAGGAGAGAGACCCAGTACTTC.

The rearrangement links TRBV11-3 to TRBJ1-1; TRBD1 matches at 7 bases. Germline V CDR1 and CDR2: SGHNT, YENEEA. Germline trimming cut 1 base from V and 0 bases from J; bases unmatched to any gene: 2. The CDR3 has 15 amino acids. The CDR3 spells CASSLGQGVNTEAFF. The DNA for the CDR3 is TGTGCCAGCAGCTTAGGACAGGGCGTGAACACTGAAGCTTTCTTT.

The J gene is TRBJ1-2, the V gene TRBV5-5; 7 bases are shared with TRBD1. CDR3 length equals 15 residues. V was pared by 0 bases and J by 8 bases, with 10 bases of the junction left unmatched. Germline assignment: CDR1 SGHKS and CDR2 YYEKEE (reference sequence). The CDR3 is CASSLVTGEGYGYTF. Written as DNA, the CDR3 is TGTGCCAGCAGCTTGGTAACAGGGGAAGGGTACGGCTACACCTTC.

This rearrangement joins TRBV5-1 to TRBJ2-5; TRBD2 might be the D (6 bases). Germline CDR1 SGHRS, CDR2 YFSETQ. Trimming took off 1 base at V and 5 bases at J, with 12 bases between the two ends. This CDR3 is built from 14 residues. The DNA for the CDR3 is TGCGCCAGCAGCTTGTTGACTAGTAGCGAGACCCAGTACTTC. This gives the protein CASSLLTSSETQYF. The complete variable domain, with remaining parts taken from reference TRBV5-1 and TRBJ2-5, reads KAGVTQTPRYLIKTRGQQVTLSCSPISGHRSVSWYQQTPGQGLQFLFEYFSETQRNKGNFPGRFSGRQFSNSRSEMNVSTLELGDSALYLCASSLLTSSETQYFGPGTRLLVL.

CDR3 amino acids: CASSPPGTGGYEQYF. Written as DNA, the CDR3 is TGTGCCAGCAGCCCCCCGGGGACAGGGGGGTACGAGCAGTACTTC. The chain recombines TRBV6-2 or TRBV6-3 with TRBJ2-7; 11 bases are shared with TRBD1. The J segment lost 4 bases and the V segment lost 6 bases, leaving 8 bases of the junction unmatched. Germline assignment: CDR1 MNHEY and CDR2 SVGEGT. The CDR3 contains 15 residues.

V and J are TRBV6-5 and TRBJ2-1; 10 bases match TRBD2. This CDR3 has 15 residues. Germline loops: CDR1 MNHEY, CDR2 SVGAGI. V lost 6 bases to trimming and J lost 1 base; unmatched junction nucleotides: 3. The CDR3 here is CASRIAGGSYNEQFF. The CDR3 DNA follows: TGTGCCAGCAGAATAGCGGGAGGTTCCTACAATGAGCAGTTCTTC.

This sequence joins TRBV23-1 and TRBJ1-4; the D gene is possibly TRBD1 (6 bases). TRBV23-1 is identified as an open reading frame with a role that is uncertain. The V end lost 7 bases, the J end lost 5 bases, and 17 bases lay between the germline ends. The CDR3 loop spans 15 amino acids. CDR3 sequence reads: CASTLKDRDNEKLFF. The CDR3, as DNA: TGCGCCAGCACCCTGAAGGACAGAGACAATGAAAAACTGTTTTTT.

V and J are TRBV20-1 and TRBJ1-2; no firm D call. V was pared by 3 bases and J by 8 bases, with 10 bases between. Germline CDR1 DFQATT, CDR2 SNEGSKA (reference sequence). The length of the CDR3 is 11 residues. CDR3 loop: CSASGPGGYTF. The DNA for the CDR3 is TGCAGTGCTAGTGGGCCGGGGGGCTACACCTTC.

The V gene is TRBV7-2, the J gene TRBJ1-2, with D hard to call. There are 14 residues in the CDR3. The V and J ends lost 3 bases and 6 bases respectively, with 14 bases between them. Per germline, CDR1 SGHTA and CDR2 FQGNSA. This CDR3 is CASSLRDSQDGYTF. CDR3 coding DNA: TGTGCCAGCAGCTTGAGGGATTCCCAGGATGGCTACACCTTC.

This clone was observed once. The chain employs TRBV12-3 or TRBV12-4 and TRBJ1-2, with 7 bases lining up with TRBD1. CDR3 length: 12 residues. The V and J ends lost 5 bases and 7 bases, in that order; junction bases with no gene match: 4. The CDR3 sequence is CASSLNRGGYTF. In DNA form, the CDR3 reads TGTGCCAGCAGTCTAAACAGGGGTGGCTACACCTTC.

The rearrangement joins TRBV29-1 to TRBJ1-4; D gene uncertain. In germline, CDR1 is SQVTM, CDR2 ANQGSEA. V was clipped by 7 bases and J by 4 bases, with 16 bases between them. This CDR3 has 14 residues. The CDR3: CSAEVLGSNEKLFF. CDR3 bases: TGCAGCGCTGAGGTGCTGGGGAGTAATGAAAAACTGTTTTTT.

The chain combines TRBV15 with TRBJ1-1; D is possibly TRBD1 (6 bases). CDR1 and CDR2 (germline): LNHNV, YYDKDF (reference sequence). The CDR3 runs to 15 residues. The V gene lost 1 base and the J gene lost 6 bases, with 15 bases spanning the gap. The CDR3 here is CATSRGGRGVAEAFF. The CDR3 DNA is TGTGCCACCAGCAGAGGGGGGAGGGGGGTCGCTGAAGCTTTCTTT.

This chain connects TRBV5-1 to TRBJ1-2; 7 bases are a match to TRBD1. There are 15 residues in the CDR3. The trim removed 4 bases at V and 0 bases at J, leaving 6 bases unmatched. Per the germline V gene, CDR1 is SGHRS and CDR2 is YFSETQ. DNA for the CDR3: TGCGCCAGCAGCATCGGGACAGTCCCTAACTATGGCTACACCTTC. Protein sequence: CASSIGTVPNYGYTF.

As DNA, the CDR3 is TGCGCCAGCAGCGCGATAGGGGGTGGGGCGGAGACCCAGTACTTC. It codes for CASSAIGGGAETQYF. This sequence joins TRBV5-1 and TRBJ2-5; weak D call: TRBD1 (6 bases). The V gene lost 4 bases and the J gene lost 5 bases, with 18 bases spanning the gap. Germline V CDR1 and CDR2: SGHRS, YFSETQ. The CDR3 covers 15 residues. Complete variable domain (other parts from reference TRBV5-1 and TRBJ2-5): KAGVTQTPRYLIKTRGQQVTLSCSPISGHRSVSWYQQTPGQGLQFLFEYFSETQRNKGNFPGRFSGRQFSNSRSEMNVSTLELGDSALYLCASSAIGGGAETQYFGPGTRLLVL.

The V call is TRBV29-1, the J call TRBJ2-5, with 7 bases fitting TRBD2. CDR3 length: 13 residues. Germline values: CDR1 SQVTM, CDR2 ANQGSEA. Losses at the gene ends were 3 bases for V and 3 bases for J; bases not matched to a gene: 4. CDR3 nucleotides: TGCAGCGTTGAGTGGACTAGAAAAGAGACCCAGTACTTC. Protein product: CSVEWTRKETQYF.

V usage is TRBV7-9 and J usage is TRBJ2-1; 7 positions match TRBD1. The CDR3 has 15 amino acids. V lost 3 bases, J lost 7 bases, and 9 bases stayed unmatched. Germline CDR1 SEHNR, CDR2 FQNEAQ (reference sequence). The CDR3 sequence is CASSLRADRANEQFF. The CDR3 DNA reads as TGTGCCAGCAGCTTGCGGGCCGACAGGGCGAATGAGCAGTTCTTC.

The chain has TRBV10-3 and TRBJ2-3; TRBD2 aligns across 8 bases. The germline V gene encodes CDR1 ENHRY and CDR2 SYGVKD. This CDR3 is 13 amino acids long. The junction had 6 bases not matched to a gene; V was cut back by 9 bases and J by 4 bases. The CDR3 bases are TGTGCCATGGCCAGCGGGAGTGCAGATACGCAGTATTTT. This sequence encodes CAMASGSADTQYF.

The chain recombines TRBV2 with TRBJ1-4; TRBD1 matches at 7 bases. J lost 8 bases, V lost 2 bases, and 5 bases had no gene match. The CDR3 runs to 14 residues. Germline CDR1 reads SNHLY; CDR2 reads FYNNEI. The CDR3: CASSERGRGEKLFF. DNA for the CDR3: TGTGCCAGCAGTGAAAGGGGCAGGGGGGAAAAACTGTTTTTT.

This clone has more than one count but fewer than ten. The rearrangement links TRBV20-1 to TRBJ2-7; unclear D gene. Deletions cut 7 bases from V and 6 bases from J, with 13 bases between. The CDR3 consists of 11 residues. The germline gives CDR1 DFQATT, CDR2 SNEGSKA (reference sequence). The CDR3, as DNA: TGCAGTGTTTTCTTGGGCCTCGAGCAGTACTTC. Its translation is CSVFLGLEQYF.

This clone came up once. The chain has TRBV27 and TRBJ2-1, with 9 positions matching TRBD1. The CDR3 has 15 amino acids. Germline-derived CDR1 and CDR2 are MNHEY and SMNVEV (reference sequence). V was pared by 3 bases and J by 5 bases, with 5 bases of the junction left unmatched. The CDR3 here is CASSLTGTGNNEQFF. CDR3 DNA: TGTGCCAGCAGTTTGACCGGGACAGGGAACAATGAGCAGTTCTTC.

The sample holds a few counts of this clone. V is TRBV19 and J is TRBJ1-3; D remains ambiguous. The germline gives CDR1 LNHDA, CDR2 SQIVND (reference sequence). The CDR3 extends over 13 amino acids. Between the trimmed V and J ends, which lost 7 bases and 0 bases, there was a span of 7 bases. CDR3 loop: CASTPLSGNTIYF. For the CDR3, the DNA is TGTGCCAGTACCCCCCTCTCTGGAAACACCATATATTTT.

V and J are TRBV5-3 and TRBJ2-2; 7 bases fit TRBD1. TRBV5-3 is placed among ORFs of uncertain function. V lost 2 bases to trimming and J lost 1 base; unmatched junction nucleotides: 5. This CDR3 has 16 residues. CDR3 sequence (DNA): TGTGCCAGAAGCTTAACAGGGGAGAAGAACACCGGGGAGCTGTTTTTT. As protein: CARSLTGEKNTGELFF.